The 18 T cell receptor beta chains below were found in one sample sequenced in a study of T cells after yellow fever vaccination. TCRdb re-derived calls from the 5' RACE reads in MiXCR, one entry per CDR3 protein. The sample holds 70,000 or so distinct CDR3 sequences, around 5% seen once. This specimen was CD4+ T cells sorted from PBMCs, taken roughly 15 days after the first yellow fever vaccination. The receptor source for this set is a man between 18 and 29 years old who received the YFV17D yellow fever vaccine.

In this sample, this clonotype turned up many times. This sequence joins TRBV5-1 and TRBJ2-3; 7 bases line up with TRBD1. CDR1 and CDR2 from the germline V gene are SGHRS and YFSETQ. The junction had 5 bases not matched to a gene; V was cut back by 2 bases and J by 2 bases. The CDR3 is made up of 15 amino acids. CDR3 DNA sequence: TGCGCCAGCAGCTTCGGGACAGCCTCCACAGATACGCAGTATTTT. It is translated as CASSFGTASTDTQYF.

This clonotype was counted at least ten times. The chain joins TRBV11-2 to TRBJ2-1; 8 bases are a match to TRBD2. The germline V gene encodes CDR1 SGHAT and CDR2 FQNNGV. The J segment lost 4 bases and the V segment lost 5 bases, leaving 4 bases of the junction unmatched. This CDR3 spans 14 amino acids. Written as DNA, the CDR3 is TGTGCCAGCAGCATGACTAGCGCATACAATGAGCAGTTCTTC. Its protein is CASSMTSAYNEQFF.

In its sample, this clonotype was seen many times. The rearrangement joins TRBV7-2 to TRBJ1-1, with D uncertain. Germline V CDR1 and CDR2: SGHTA, FQGNSA. The CDR3 is 14 amino acids. Trimming stripped 2 bases from V and 4 bases from J, with 11 bases between. The chain's CDR3 is CASSLRPSLTEAFF. The CDR3 coding sequence is TGTGCCAGCAGCTTAAGGCCGTCGCTCACTGAAGCTTTCTTT.

This clonotype was picked up a small number of times. The chain couples TRBV9 to TRBJ2-5; D might be TRBD1 or TRBD2, each matching 5 bases. CDR1 and CDR2 (germline): SGDLS, YYNGEE. Trimming shortened V by 4 bases and J by 2 bases, and 18 bases separated the two germline ends. The CDR3 covers 16 residues. The CDR3 DNA reads TGTGCCAGCAGCCTCCGGGACGCTTCCTATCAAGAGACCCAGTACTTC. Translating gives CASSLRDASYQETQYF.

As to this clonotype: A much larger clone sits a single nucleotide away, making a read error possible. This chain connects TRBV29-1 to TRBJ1-4; D not resolved. The CDR3 extends over 11 amino acids. The V end was cut by 5 bases, the J end by 8 bases, with 9 bases between. Looked up from germline, CDR1 is SQVTM and CDR2 is ANQGSEA. The CDR3: CSVLSAEKLFF. In DNA form, the CDR3 reads TGCAGCGTTTTAAGTGCGGAAAAACTGTTTTTT.

This clonotype appeared many times. The CDR3 DNA follows: TGTGCTAGTGCCGACCAGGGGACAGGGGGCCTGTTTTTT. Translated, it gives CASADQGTGGLFF. The chain uses TRBV12-5 and TRBJ1-4, with 12 bases fitting TRBD1. Unmatched junction bases numbered 8, after V lost 7 bases and J lost 14 bases. The CDR3 has 13 residues. Germline V gene lookup returns CDR1 LGHNT and CDR2 FRNRAP.

In this sample, this clonotype turned up many times. V gene TRBV4-3 combines with J gene TRBJ2-3, with TRBD2 matching over 10 bases. CDR3 length equals 20 residues. CDR1 and CDR2 from the germline V gene are LGHNA and YSLEER. V lost 0 bases and J lost 1; bases outside the gene matches: 13. Here the CDR3 reads CASSQEPQRGGPSGTDTQYF. The DNA for the CDR3 is TGCGCCAGCAGCCAAGAACCGCAGCGGGGGGGCCCTAGTGGCACAGATACGCAGTATTTT.

Many counts were recorded for this clonotype. The rearrangement joins TRBV7-2 to TRBJ1-1; D is unresolved. Trimming took off 5 bases at V and 5 bases at J, with 15 bases between the two ends. The CDR3 loop spans 14 amino acids. Germline V gene sequence: CDR1 SGHTA, CDR2 FQGNSA. The CDR3 here is CASSAKRGETEAFF. The CDR3 bases are TGTGCCAGCAGCGCTAAGCGGGGAGAGACTGAAGCTTTCTTT.

This clonotype was observed at least ten times. The chain joins TRBV7-8 to TRBJ2-7; 11 nucleotides agree with TRBD2. CDR3 length: 15 amino acids. Germline-derived CDR1 and CDR2 are SGHVS and FQNEAQ. Germline trimming cut 7 bases from V and 9 bases from J; bases unmatched to any gene: 14. The CDR3 loop is CASTQRRLAGGRQYF. The CDR3 bases are TGTGCCAGCACCCAACGGAGGCTAGCGGGGGGCCGGCAGTACTTC.

This clonotype was detected ten times or more. This chain links TRBV27 with TRBJ2-2; TRBD2 matches at 7 bases. With 5 bases clipped from V and 8 bases from J, the junction kept 8 bases outside the gene matches. CDR1 and CDR2 from the germline V gene are MNHEY and SMNVEV (reference sequence). The length of the CDR3 is 14 residues. Written as DNA, the CDR3 is TGTGCCAGCAGTCTCGAGCGGGGTCCGGGGGAGCTGTTTTTT. Its translation is CASSLERGPGELFF.

This clonotype appeared many times. The rearrangement links TRBV12-3 or TRBV12-4 to TRBJ2-2; D call uncertain. V gave up 6 bases and J gave up 0 bases, with 11 bases separating them. The length of the CDR3 is 15 residues. The CDR3: CASRTGLPNTGELFF. As DNA, the CDR3 is TGTGCCAGCAGGACCGGGCTCCCGAACACCGGGGAGCTGTTTTTT.

This clonotype was recorded at least ten times. This chain links TRBV11-2 with TRBJ2-3; D may be TRBD2 (7 bases). CDR3 length: 14 amino acids. CDR1 and CDR2 (germline): SGHAT, FQNNGV. Trimming cost V 2 bases and J 12 bases, with 18 bases left between them. Here the CDR3 reads CASSLNRGGASQYF. The CDR3 DNA follows: TGTGCCAGCAGCTTAAATCGCGGGGGCGCCAGCCAGTATTTT.

This clonotype was seen repeatedly, ten times or more. The genes are TRBV7-2 and TRBJ2-7; D is tentatively TRBD1 or TRBD2 (6 bases each). Trimming removed 5 bases at V and 2 bases at J, with 16 bases between. Germline V gives CDR1 SGHTA, CDR2 FQGNSA. The CDR3 length is 15 residues. The CDR3 region has the DNA TGTGCCAGCAGCCCAGGAGGGACAAAGCCCTACGAGCAGTACTTC. Translation gives CASSPGGTKPYEQYF.

This clonotype was seen repeatedly, ten times or more. Here the CDR3 DNA reads TGTGCCAGCAGCCAACTAGACGCAACTATTGGCTACACCTTC. This translates into CASSQLDATIGYTF. J is TRBJ1-2 and V is TRBV4-2; D gene uncertain. The CDR3 is 14 residues long. CDR1 LGHNA and CDR2 YNFKEQ come from the germline V gene. V was pared by 2 bases and J by 7 bases, with 14 bases between.

This clonotype was seen ten or more times. The J gene is TRBJ1-2, the V gene TRBV20-1, with D maybe TRBD1 (5 bases). The V gene lost 6 bases and the J gene lost 4 bases, with 18 bases spanning the gap. Germline V gene data show CDR1 as DFQATT and CDR2 as SNEGSKA (reference sequence). This CDR3 is 14 amino acids long. The CDR3, as DNA: TGCAGTGCCGGGGGAGACGCCCCTTTCTATGGCTACACCTTC. Residues: CSAGGDAPFYGYTF.

Note on this clonotype: A much larger clone lies a single base off, so this may be a read error. The rearrangement links TRBV7-2 to TRBJ1-5; D possibly corresponds to TRBD1 (5 bases). Germline CDR1 and CDR2: SGHTA and FQGNSA. There are 15 residues in the CDR3. CDR3 loop: CASSLPGHNNQPQRF. The CDR3, as DNA: TGTGCCAGCAGCTTACCCGGACATAACAATCAGCCCCAGCGTTTT.

Remarks on this clonotype: A much larger clone is a single base away; this may be a read error. J is TRBJ2-5 and V is TRBV18; D is unresolved. Germline V gene sequence: CDR1 KGHSH, CDR2 LQKENI. The CDR3 is made up of 11 amino acids. The CDR3 sequence is CASSNKEAQYF. For the CDR3, the DNA is TGTGCCAGCTCAAATAAAGAGGCCCAGTACTTC.

In its sample, this clonotype was seen many times. J is TRBJ2-5 and V is TRBV7-6, with D maybe TRBD2 (6 bases). V was cut by 5 bases and J by 5 bases, with 18 bases left in between. Per germline, CDR1 SGHVS and CDR2 FNYEAQ. This CDR3 has 15 amino acids. The DNA of the CDR3 is TGTGCCAGCAGCCCAAGGTCGGGGGTACGGGAGACCCAGTACTTC. Amino acid sequence: CASSPRSGVRETQYF.